The clone carrying this TCR beta chain was seen a handful of times. What it recognizes is unknown. Through a sample-barcoded 5' primer and a J-beta primer mix, a second PCR was run for about 6 to 11 cycles. A template-switch adaptor with 12 random nucleotides tagged each cDNA molecule. MiXCR, run by TCRdb on the 5' RACE reads, gives a single entry per CDR3 protein. The sample yields hundreds of thousands of distinct CDR3 sequences, approximately 50% seen once. Ten milliliters of peripheral blood were drawn from each donor. These data come from a study of blood T cells in healthy people across ages. Study-level results: Roughly linear age-related decline in beta diversity appeared, significant by age 40. Strongly correlated with naive T cell percentage was TCR beta diversity.

Germline lookup yields CDR1 SGHAT and CDR2 FQNNGV. The CDR3 contains 16 residues. The material sequenced was blood. The TCR sequence derives from a man aged 55 to 70 in good health. The genes are TRBV11-2 and TRBJ2-4, with D unclear. The closer fit of TRBJ2-7 to the DNA end suggests the J call may be wrong. The CDR3 DNA sequence: TGTGCCAGCAGCTTAGATGGCGGCAGCTTCTCCTACGAGCAGTACTTC. It codes for CASSLDGGSFSYEQYF.